This T cell receptor (beta chain) was identified in a study of shared T cell receptors in the human thymus. Trimming took 3 bases from V and 0 from J, leaving 15 bases between them. CDR1 and CDR2 from the germline V gene are SGHNT and YYREEE (reference sequence). The CDR3 contains 16 residues. The protocol was immunoSEQ multiplex PCR, while the TCRdb copy is restricted to in-frame clones and leaves out a portion. Among hundreds of thousands of clones listed, about four fifths were seen once. This sample was shared with a second study, whose subject was human thymus T cells. That work states: The donor group consisted of healthy Finnish infants who were having corrective surgery for congenital heart defects. It was from resections taken during corrective heart surgery that the thymus tissue came. There appeared to be biased usage of V and J genes in thymic and blood repertoires. Related work found strong thymic repertoire overlap between unrelated individuals.

V is TRBV5-4 and J is TRBJ1-2; a possible D gene is TRBD1 (5 bases). This TCR came from a boy under two years old with a congenital heart defect. Material for sequencing was thymocytes. CDR3 nucleotides: TGTGCCAGCAGCTCTACCGGGGGGGACCCTAACTATGGCTACACCTTC. Protein product: CASSSTGGDPNYGYTF.